This passage covers 30 T cell receptor beta chains from one sample sequenced in a study of CD8+CD57+ T cells in acquired aplastic anemia. The TCR beta profiling, which covered VDJ combination and CDR3 sequence, was carried out using genomic DNA as the template. One entry per CDR3 protein results from TCRdb running MiXCR on the reads. The table lists about 170,000 distinct CDR3 sequences, about 64% of them singletons, with about 50% in the top ten. Material: sorted CD4+, CD8+, or CD8+CD57+ T cells (not recorded which) from PBMCs. The receptor source for this set is a human donor in good health.

The rearrangement joins TRBV25-1 to TRBJ2-1; D ambiguous. Per the germline V gene, CDR1 is MGHDK and CDR2 is SYGVNS. This CDR3 comprises 11 residues. V was shortened by 4 bases and J by 12 bases, with 10 bases between the two germline ends. The CDR3 reads CASSASSGQFF. CDR3 coding DNA: TGTGCCAGCAGTGCTTCCTCGGGGCAGTTCTTC.

The J gene is TRBJ2-1, the V gene TRBV14; the match to TRBD1 covers 9 bases. V trimming: 4 bases; J trimming: 6 bases; junction bases outside the gene matches: 13. CDR3 size: 17 residues. Per the germline V gene, CDR1 is SGHDN and CDR2 is FVKESK. The CDR3 coding sequence is TGTGCCAGCAGCCCACGACAGGGGGGCAAACTAGCCAATGAGCAGTTCTTC. Translated: CASSPRQGGKLANEQFF. Full variable domain (outside the CDR3, taken from reference TRBV14 and TRBJ2-1): EAGVTQFPSHSVIEKGQTVTLRCDPISGHDNLYWYRRVMGKEIKFLLHFVKESKQDESGMPNNRFLAERTGGTYSTLKVQPAELEDSGVYFCASSPRQGGKLANEQFFGPGTRLTVL.

The CDR3 protein is CAISEGQINEQFF. CDR3 DNA sequence: TGTGCCATCAGCGAGGGACAGATTAATGAGCAGTTCTTC. This chain uses TRBV10-3 with TRBJ2-1; 7 bases map to TRBD1. CDR3 length: 13 residues. Trimming removed 6 bases from V and 7 bases from J; junction bases left unmatched: 6. Germline loops: CDR1 ENHRY, CDR2 SYGVKD.

This clonotype was seen many times. The genes are TRBV12-3 or TRBV12-4 and TRBJ2-3, with TRBD1 as a possible D gene (6 bases). Trimming stripped 5 bases from V and 5 bases from J, with 14 bases between. The CDR3 totals 14 residues. The CDR3 loop is CASSHRVGGDTQYF. As DNA, the CDR3 is TGTGCCAGCAGTCACAGGGTAGGTGGAGATACGCAGTATTTT.

The chain joins TRBV6-5 to TRBJ2-5, with TRBD2 identical over 10 bases. V trimming: 7 bases; J trimming: 4 bases; junction bases outside the gene matches: 6. The CDR3 totals 14 residues. CDR1 MNHEY and CDR2 SVGAGI come from the germline V gene. CDR3 sequence: CASNRLAGAETQYF. Here the CDR3 DNA reads TGTGCCAGCAATAGGCTAGCGGGAGCAGAGACCCAGTACTTC.

Many counts were recorded for this clonotype. The rearrangement uses TRBV20-1 and TRBJ2-2, with 11 bases fitting TRBD2. Germline CDR1 is DFQATT and CDR2 is SNEGSKA (reference sequence). The CDR3 loop spans 15 amino acids. The junction had 8 bases not matched to a gene; V was cut back by 6 bases and J by 5 bases. CDR3 DNA sequence: TGCAGTGCCCCTCTACTAGCGGGAGTTACCGGGGAGCTGTTTTTT. This gives the protein CSAPLLAGVTGELFF.

This clonotype was found many times. This chain uses TRBV6-5 with TRBJ1-1, with D maybe TRBD1 (5 bases). Germline lookup yields CDR1 MNHEY and CDR2 SVGAGI. V gave up 4 bases and J gave up 5 bases, with 14 bases separating them. The CDR3 totals 14 residues. The CDR3 sequence: CASSLGQGWTEAFF. DNA for the CDR3: TGTGCCAGCAGTTTGGGTCAGGGATGGACTGAAGCTTTCTTT.

The rearrangement joins TRBV20-1 to TRBJ2-7; perhaps D is TRBD1 or TRBD2 (6 bases each). V was pared by 0 bases and J by 6 bases, with 21 bases between. Germline V gene sequence: CDR1 DFQATT, CDR2 SNEGSKA (reference sequence). The CDR3 contains 16 residues. In DNA, the CDR3 is TGCAGTGCTAGAGATCGGACAGAGGCGGGGTTCGGCGAGCAGTACTTC. Its protein is CSARDRTEAGFGEQYF.

This clonotype has just a few counts. The chain has TRBV11-2 and TRBJ2-7; 13 bases are shared with TRBD2. V dropped 10 bases and J dropped 7; count of bases not matched to a gene: 4. Germline V gives CDR1 SGHAT, CDR2 FQNNGV. The CDR3 length is 12 residues. The CDR3 DNA reads TGTGCCATCACTAGCGGGGGGGGTGAGCAGTACTTC. Translating it yields CAITSGGGEQYF. Supplemented by reference TRBV11-2 and TRBJ2-7, the full variable domain reads EAGVAQSPRYKIIEKRQSVAFWCNPISGHATLYWYQQILGQGPKLLIQFQNNGVVDDSQLPKDRFSAERLKGVDSTLKIQPAKLEDSAVYLCAITSGGGEQYFGPGTRLTVT.

This clonotype was counted many times. The V call is TRBV15, the J call TRBJ1-2; weak D call: TRBD1 (6 bases). Trimming removed 4 bases at V and 8 bases at J, with 14 bases between. CDR1 is LNHNV, CDR2 YYDKDF, per germline (reference sequence). This CDR3 contains 13 residues. This CDR3 reads CATSTVYREGYTF. As DNA, the CDR3 is TGTGCCACCAGCACCGTCTACAGGGAAGGCTACACCTTC.

As concerns this clonotype: Germline and junction disagree at one end, which may indicate a read error. CDR3 region: CASSLDRASNTGELFF. CDR3 in DNA: TGTGCTAGCAGCCTAGACAGGGCCTCGAACACCGGGGAGCTGTTTTTT. The chain links TRBV7-3 to TRBJ2-2; 7 positions match TRBD1. Germline V CDR1 and CDR2: SGHTA, FQGTGA. This CDR3 has 16 amino acids.

This rearrangement joins TRBV6-5 to TRBJ1-2; weak D call: TRBD1 (6 bases). The CDR3 is 12 amino acids. Trimming stripped 10 bases from V and 6 bases from J, with 15 bases between. Germline assignment: CDR1 MNHEY and CDR2 SVGAGI. For the CDR3, the DNA is TGTGCCACGAGGGGGGGGTCGCATGGCTACACCTTC. Translation gives CATRGGSHGYTF.

The V call is TRBV20-1, the J call TRBJ2-2; D remains ambiguous. Per germline, CDR1 DFQATT and CDR2 SNEGSKA (reference sequence). Trimming took 0 bases from V and 5 from J, leaving 10 bases between them. The CDR3 is 14 amino acids. The CDR3 region has the DNA TGCAGTGCTAGAGATATGAGTAGGACCGGGGAGCTGTTTTTT. Protein: CSARDMSRTGELFF.

This clonotype was recorded many times. The CDR3 protein is CASALHPSTEAFF. The CDR3 coding sequence is TGTGCTAGTGCCCTACACCCTTCCACTGAAGCTTTCTTT. The V call is TRBV12-5, the J call TRBJ1-1; no definite D call. Trimming stripped 7 bases from V and 4 bases from J, with 13 bases between. The CDR3 totals 13 residues. Germline V gene data show CDR1 as LGHNT and CDR2 as FRNRAP. Looking up the rest from reference TRBV12-5 and TRBJ1-1 gives the full variable domain: DARVTQTPRHKVTEMGQEVTMRCQPILGHNTVFWYRQTMMQGLELLAYFRNRAPLDDSGMPKDRFSAEMPDATLATLKIQPSEPRDSAVYFCASALHPSTEAFFGQGTRLTVV.

The J gene is TRBJ2-1, the V gene TRBV7-2, with D hard to call. CDR3 length: 12 amino acids. Germline-derived CDR1 and CDR2 are SGHTA and FQGNSA. V lost 3 bases, J lost 9 bases, and 9 bases lay in between. CDR3 DNA: TGTGCCAGCAGCTTCTTTGACGGTGAGCAGTTCTTC. This translates into CASSFFDGEQFF. Full variable domain (remainder filled in from reference TRBV7-2 and TRBJ2-1): GAGVSQSPSNKVTEKGKDVELRCDPISGHTALYWYRQSLGQGLEFLIYFQGNSAPDKSGLPSDRFSAERTGGSVSTLTIQRTQQEDSAVYLCASSFFDGEQFFGPGTRLTVL.

The chain links TRBV7-2 to TRBJ2-7; 7 bases agree with TRBD2. The CDR3 is 14 amino acids. Germline CDR1 is SGHTA and CDR2 is FQGNSA. Trimming at V came to 5 bases and at J to 6 bases, leaving 10 bases not matched to a gene. CDR3 sequence (DNA): TGTGCCAGCAGCCCGAGTTGGACTAGAGGCGAGCAGTACTTC. It translates to CASSPSWTRGEQYF.

This chain connects TRBV19 to TRBJ2-1; weak D call: TRBD2 (6 bases). This CDR3 region has 16 residues. CDR1 is LNHDA, CDR2 SQIVND, per germline (reference sequence). V lost 3 bases and J 4 bases, leaving 16 bases between the germline ends. This CDR3 reads CASSIAVSGLYNEQFF. The CDR3 DNA reads as TGTGCCAGTAGTATCGCTGTTAGCGGACTATACAATGAGCAGTTCTTC. Full variable domain (missing parts from reference TRBV19 and TRBJ2-1): DGGITQSPKYLFRKEGQNVTLSCEQNLNHDAMYWYRQDPGQGLRLIYYSQIVNDFQKGDIAEGYSVSREKKESFPLTVTSAQKNPTAFYLCASSIAVSGLYNEQFFGPGTRLTVL.

A single count supports this clonotype. The chain joins TRBV19 to TRBJ2-1; 8 bases map to TRBD2. The germline V gene has CDR1 LNHDA and CDR2 SQIVND (reference sequence). Unmatched junction bases numbered 10, after V lost 10 bases and J lost 5 bases. This CDR3 comprises 14 residues. CDR3: CATTERELNNEQFF. The CDR3 DNA follows: TGTGCCACCACAGAGCGGGAGTTGAACAATGAGCAGTTCTTC.

CDR3 sequence (DNA): TGTGCCACCAGTGATTTGCAGTCGGAGACCCAGTACTTC. It specifies CATSDLQSETQYF. This chain uses TRBV24-1 with TRBJ2-5; D is unresolved. The CDR3 spans 13 residues. The V gene's germline CDR1 is KGHDR and CDR2 SFDVKD. The V and J ends lost 0 bases and 5 bases respectively, with 6 bases between them.

This clonotype has more than one count but fewer than ten. CDR3 in DNA: TGTGCCAGCAGGCAGGGTCCCGTTGATTCACCCCTCCACTTT. This sequence encodes CASRQGPVDSPLHF. The rearrangement uses TRBV2 and TRBJ1-6; TRBD1 might be the D (5 bases). Trimming pared 6 bases from V and 8 bases from J, leaving 14 bases between. Looked up from germline, CDR1 is SNHLY and CDR2 is FYNNEI. The CDR3 spans 14 residues. Full variable domain (remainder filled in from reference TRBV2 and TRBJ1-6): EPEVTQTPSHQVTQMGQEVILRCVPISNHLYFYWYRQILGQKVEFLVSFYNNEISEKSEIFDDQFSVERPDGSNFTLKIRSTKLEDSAMYFCASRQGPVDSPLHFGNGTRLTVT.

Turning to this clonotype: Germline and junction disagree at one end, which may indicate a read error. V and J are TRBV7-2 and TRBJ2-3; D is perhaps TRBD2 (5 bases). Germline assignment: CDR1 SGHTA and CDR2 FQGNSA. The CDR3 has 15 residues. The CDR3 DNA reads as TGTGGCAGCAGCCCCGGGGAGACTGGCACAGATACGCAGTATTTT. It yields the protein CGSSPGETGTDTQYF.

The chain has TRBV7-9 and TRBJ1-2; 9 bases are a match to TRBD1. Losses at the gene ends were 3 bases for V and 3 bases for J; bases not matched to a gene: 2. Germline-derived CDR1 and CDR2 are SEHNR and FQNEAQ (reference sequence). CDR3 length: 14 residues. The CDR3 sequence is CASSLTGGDYGYTF. In DNA, the CDR3 is TGTGCCAGCAGCTTGACAGGGGGGGACTATGGCTACACCTTC.

The rearrangement links TRBV29-1 to TRBJ2-7; D call uncertain. CDR1 and CDR2 (germline): SQVTM, ANQGSEA. This CDR3 is built from 12 residues. V gave up 4 bases and J gave up 5 bases, with 12 bases separating them. The CDR3 here is CSVVVRVHEQYF. The CDR3 coding sequence is TGCAGCGTTGTAGTCCGGGTGCACGAGCAGTACTTC.

J is TRBJ1-2 and V is TRBV12-3 or TRBV12-4, with TRBD1 identical over 8 bases. V lost 3 bases, J lost 4 bases, and 4 bases stayed unmatched. This CDR3 has 14 amino acids. CDR3 amino acids: CASSLNRGFYGYTF. The CDR3 DNA sequence: TGTGCCAGCAGTTTGAACAGGGGGTTCTATGGCTACACCTTC.

This chain uses TRBV10-3 with TRBJ1-4; D remains ambiguous. Per the germline V gene, CDR1 is ENHRY and CDR2 is SYGVKD. This CDR3 contains 17 residues. Between the trimmed V and J ends, which lost 2 bases and 0 bases, there was a span of 13 bases. The CDR3 region is CAISETRNYATNEKLFF. The CDR3 bases are TGTGCCATCAGTGAGACAAGAAACTATGCAACTAATGAAAAACTGTTTTTT.

This clonotype was detected ten times or more. The rearrangement joins TRBV30 to TRBJ2-7, with D possibly matching TRBD1 (6 bases). The CDR3 totals 12 residues. Looked up from germline, CDR1 is GTSNPN and CDR2 is SVGIG (reference sequence). The V and J ends lost 1 base and 5 bases respectively, with 9 bases between them. CDR3 loop: CAWSDRVDEQYF. CDR3 DNA: TGTGCCTGGAGTGACAGGGTCGACGAGCAGTACTTC.

This clonotype was counted only a few times. The J gene is TRBJ2-7, the V gene TRBV19, with 11 bases matching TRBD2. Germline V gives CDR1 LNHDA, CDR2 SQIVND (reference sequence). Unmatched junction bases numbered 5, after V lost 9 bases and J lost 4 bases. The CDR3 has 13 amino acids. CDR3 nucleotide sequence: TGTGCCAGCTCGACTAGCGGGGTTTACGAGCAGTACTTC. Translating gives CASSTSGVYEQYF.

The V gene is TRBV29-1, the J gene TRBJ2-7; 9 bases line up with TRBD1. The CDR3 covers 13 residues. Germline V gives CDR1 SQVTM, CDR2 ANQGSEA. V was clipped by 6 bases and J by 3 bases; unmatched bases: 6. The CDR3 DNA reads as TGCAGCGTCGACCCGGGACAGGGCTACGAGCAGTACTTC. As protein: CSVDPGQGYEQYF.

The chain is built from TRBV7-2 and TRBJ2-7; TRBD1 is a possible D gene (6 bases). With 3 bases removed from V and 0 bases from J, the gap between germline ends came to 12 bases. The germline V gene encodes CDR1 SGHTA and CDR2 FQGNSA. This CDR3 is 15 amino acids long. CDR3 coding DNA: TGTGCCAGCAGCTTGACAGGCCCGAGCTCCTACGAGCAGTACTTC. Translating gives CASSLTGPSSYEQYF.

This clonotype was seen just once. The chain employs TRBV6-9 and TRBJ1-2, with 8 positions matching TRBD1. The CDR3 spans 16 residues. Germline V gives CDR1 MNHGY, CDR2 SVAAGI. The V segment lost 5 bases and the J segment 6 bases; nucleotides outside the gene matches: 14. The CDR3 sequence is CASSEGQGADNHGYTF. CDR3 coding DNA: TGTGCCAGCAGTGAAGGGCAGGGGGCGGACAACCATGGCTACACCTTC.